This T cell receptor beta chain was documented in a study of blood T cell repertoires in COVID-19. Germline lookup yields CDR1 LGHDT and CDR2 YNNKEL (reference sequence). The CDR3 runs 15 residues. Trimming left V 0 bases short and J 7 bases short, with 10 bases between. Authors' methods: The assay estimated nucleated cells by amplifying reference gene primers. Some clones are missing from TCRdb's copy, which holds only in-frame ones; the method was immunoSEQ multiplex PCR. For V, J and clone size, that table is used; D and trimming come from the DNA. The sample has about 200,000 clones, around 90% seen once.

Sequences were obtained from peripheral blood. This chain links TRBV3-1 (or the pseudogene TRBV3-2) with TRBJ1-6, with D perhaps matching TRBD1 (6 bases). The clonotype comes from a man aged 55 to 70 who had recovered from COVID-19. In DNA form, the CDR3 reads TGTGCCAGCAGCCAAGAGGTGGGGGCGAATTCACCCCTCCACTTT. This translates into CASSQEVGANSPLHF.